These 19 T cell receptor beta chains were sequenced from one sample in a study of blood T cell repertoires in COVID-19. Clones were read by immunoSEQ multiplex PCR, and TCRdb kept only the in-frame ones, dropping some. Of some 280,000 clones in the sample, 70% to 90% were seen once. Material: peripheral blood. The receptors were gathered from a woman aged 45 to 65 with active or convalescent COVID-19.

The chain employs TRBV19 and TRBJ2-7; D perhaps matches TRBD1 (7 bases). Germline CDR1 is LNHDA and CDR2 is SQIVND (reference sequence). V was shortened by 3 bases and J by 3 bases, with 18 bases between the two germline ends. The CDR3 contains 16 residues. CDR3 nucleotides: TGTGCCAGTAGTATTCGCGGGACAGCAGGGCGCTACGAGCAGTACTTC. Its protein is CASSIRGTAGRYEQYF.

The chain employs TRBV7-8 and TRBJ1-6; D not certain. Germline V gene lookup returns CDR1 SGHVS and CDR2 FQNEAQ. The CDR3 sequence is 13 residues long. V was pared by 2 bases and J by 14 bases, with 13 bases between. CDR3 loop: CASSLSVPRTLHF. For the CDR3, the DNA is TGTGCCAGCAGCTTAAGTGTCCCCAGGACCCTCCACTTT.

This chain connects TRBV7-2 to TRBJ2-2, with D perhaps TRBD1 (6 bases). V lost 4 bases and J lost 5, with 11 bases in between. Germline assignment: CDR1 SGHTA and CDR2 FQGNSA. There are 14 residues in the CDR3. The CDR3 protein is CASSYRTGTGELFF. CDR3 DNA: TGTGCCAGCAGCTACCGCACAGGGACCGGGGAGCTGTTTTTT.

This rearrangement joins TRBV7-8 to TRBJ2-1, with D perhaps matching TRBD2 (6 bases). The V end was cut by 4 bases, the J end by 9 bases, with 10 bases between. Germline-derived CDR1 and CDR2 are SGHVS and FQNEAQ. The length of the CDR3 is 12 residues. CDR3 DNA sequence: TGTGCCAGCAGCTCTCTGCGGGGTGAGCAGTTCTTC. Translation gives CASSSLRGEQFF.

This clone has only one observation. The chain couples TRBV7-6 to TRBJ1-4; 9 nucleotides align to TRBD1. V was clipped by 5 bases and J by 8 bases; unmatched bases: 9. The CDR3 has 15 amino acids. The germline V gene encodes CDR1 SGHVS and CDR2 FNYEAQ. The CDR3 region is CASSLPTGGGEKLFF. CDR3 nucleotides: TGTGCCAGCAGCCTCCCGACAGGGGGTGGCGAAAAACTGTTTTTT. The full variable domain, with the rest looked up from reference TRBV7-6 and TRBJ1-4, is GAGVSQSPRYKVTKRGQDVALRCDPISGHVSLYWYRQALGQGPEFLTYFNYEAQQDKSGLPNDRFSAERPEGSISTLTIQRTEQRDSAMYRCASSLPTGGGEKLFFGSGTQLSVL.

The J gene is TRBJ2-7, the V gene TRBV20-1; D might be TRBD2 (5 bases). V was cut by 3 bases and J by 4 bases, with 10 bases left in between. Per the germline V gene, CDR1 is DFQATT and CDR2 is SNEGSKA (reference sequence). The CDR3 consists of 12 residues. Written as DNA, the CDR3 is TGCAGTGCTAGTACACTAGAATACGAGCAGTACTTC. Encoded protein: CSASTLEYEQYF.

The chain is built from TRBV6-1 and TRBJ2-3; 9 bases match TRBD2. J gave up 10 bases and V 3 bases, and 8 bases lay outside the gene matches. Germline CDR1 MNHNS, CDR2 SASEGT. The CDR3 extends over 14 amino acids. The CDR3 region has the DNA TGTGCCAGCAGTGATTGGCTAGCGGGGTGGTCGCAGTATTTT. Amino acids: CASSDWLAGWSQYF.

This clone was seen a single time. The chain has TRBV4-1 and TRBJ2-1, with 12 nucleotides matching TRBD2. Per germline, CDR1 MGHRA and CDR2 YSYEKL. This CDR3 region has 16 residues. V was pared by 4 bases and J by 8 bases, with 9 bases of the junction left unmatched. The DNA of the CDR3 is TGCGCCAGCAGCCTCACCGGACTAGCGGGAATAGATGAGCAGTTCTTC. It specifies CASSLTGLAGIDEQFF.

The V call is TRBV6-1, the J call TRBJ1-2, with 8 bases aligning to TRBD1. The CDR3 runs to 15 residues. Germline CDR1 MNHNS, CDR2 SASEGT. V dropped 3 bases and J dropped 4; count of bases not matched to a gene: 7. CDR3 DNA sequence: TGTGCCAGCAGTGACCGACAGGGGTGGGCCTATGGCTACACCTTC. Translation: CASSDRQGWAYGYTF.

This clone was counted between two and nine times. The genes are TRBV6-5 and TRBJ1-3; weak D call: TRBD1 (6 bases). The V gene lost 4 bases and the J gene lost 3 bases, with 10 bases spanning the gap. CDR1 is MNHEY and CDR2 is SVGAGI in the germline V gene. The CDR3 extends over 14 amino acids. CDR3 sequence (DNA): TGTGCCAGCAGTTGGGACAACATTGGAAACACCATATATTTT. It is translated as CASSWDNIGNTIYF.

This rearrangement joins TRBV30 to TRBJ2-7; TRBD1 matches at 9 bases. The CDR3 is 14 residues long. J was trimmed by 4 bases and V by 3 bases; bases with no gene match: 7. Germline V gene data show CDR1 as GTSNPN and CDR2 as SVGIG (reference sequence). The DNA for the CDR3 is TGTGCCTGGAGGGTTACAGGGGGCAGGTACGAGCAGTACTTC. It codes for CAWRVTGGRYEQYF. Using reference TRBV30 and TRBJ2-7 for the parts outside the CDR3, the full variable domain is SQTIHQWPATLVQPVGSPLSLECTVEGTSNPNLYWYRQAAGRGLQLLFYSVGIGQISSEVPQNLSASRPQDRQFILSSKKLLLSDSGFYLCAWRVTGGRYEQYFGPGTRLTVT.

The V gene is TRBV11-3, the J gene TRBJ2-1; 11 bases align to TRBD1. Germline loops: CDR1 SGHNT, CDR2 YENEEA. V lost 3 bases and J lost 2; bases outside the gene matches: 3. This CDR3 is built from 16 residues. Here the CDR3 reads CASSFMGQGAYNEQFF. Here the CDR3 DNA reads TGTGCCAGCAGCTTTATGGGACAGGGGGCCTACAATGAGCAGTTCTTC.

The J gene is TRBJ2-6, the V gene TRBV5-1; D is ambiguous. The V end was cut by 4 bases, the J end by 3 bases, with 14 bases between. CDR3 size: 16 residues. CDR1 is SGHRS and CDR2 is YFSETQ in the germline V gene. The CDR3 is CASSLLQSGGANVLTF. The CDR3 region has the DNA TGCGCCAGCAGCCTACTGCAGTCAGGTGGGGCCAACGTCCTGACTTTC. Variable domain in full (rest from reference TRBV5-1 and TRBJ2-6): KAGVTQTPRYLIKTRGQQVTLSCSPISGHRSVSWYQQTPGQGLQFLFEYFSETQRNKGNFPGRFSGRQFSNSRSEMNVSTLELGDSALYLCASSLLQSGGANVLTFGAGSRLTVL.

Remarks on this clone: Within the sample, other DNA sequences also encode this same CDR3. The rearrangement links TRBV5-5 to TRBJ2-3; the D gene is possibly TRBD2 (5 bases). V lost 0 bases and J 6 bases, leaving 5 bases between the germline ends. The CDR3 is 12 residues long. Germline V gene sequence: CDR1 SGHKS, CDR2 YYEKEE (reference sequence). Written as DNA, the CDR3 is TGTGCCAGCAGCTTGGGAGGGGATACGCAGTATTTT. The encoded protein is CASSLGGDTQYF.

V usage is TRBV28 and J usage is TRBJ1-6; 7 bases are a match to TRBD1. V gave up 6 bases and J gave up 7 bases; unmatched junction bases: 15. The CDR3 length is 17 residues. CDR1 is MDHEN, CDR2 SYDVKM, per germline. This CDR3 is CASRPTGRLLENSPLHF. The CDR3 DNA follows: TGTGCCAGCAGACCGACAGGGAGGCTGCTTGAGAATTCACCCCTCCACTTT.

The chain is built from TRBV7-3 and TRBJ2-2; 8 nucleotides line up with TRBD2. Germline V gene data show CDR1 as SGHTA and CDR2 as FQGTGA. CDR3 length equals 18 residues. V dropped 5 bases and J dropped 6; count of bases not matched to a gene: 17. CDR3 in DNA: TGTGCCAGCAGCCCGGGGGCAGGGACCAGCGGGAGCGCCGGGGAGCTGTTTTTT. The encoded protein is CASSPGAGTSGSAGELFF.

The CDR3 bases are TGTGCCAGCAGACCGACGCCGGGGACTAGCGGTTACAATGAGCAGTTCTTC. The encoded protein is CASRPTPGTSGYNEQFF. The rearrangement joins TRBV11-2 to TRBJ2-1; 11 bases align to TRBD2. The germline CDR1 and CDR2 sequences are SGHAT and FQNNGV. With 6 bases clipped from V and 4 bases from J, the junction kept 11 bases outside the gene matches. The CDR3 runs to 17 residues.

The gene calls are TRBV5-8 and TRBJ2-4; TRBD2 might be the D (5 bases). V shed 2 bases and J shed 0 bases, with 12 bases lying between them. CDR3 length equals 16 residues. Germline-derived CDR1 and CDR2 are SGHTS and YDEGEE. The CDR3 reads CASSFLTTLAKNIQYF. The CDR3, as DNA: TGTGCCAGCAGCTTTTTGACTACCCTAGCCAAAAACATTCAGTACTTC.

V gene TRBV15 combines with J gene TRBJ1-3; D is uncertain. The V and J ends lost 6 bases and 4 bases respectively, with 7 bases between them. Germline V CDR1 and CDR2: LNHNV, YYDKDF (reference sequence). The CDR3 extends over 12 amino acids. Written as DNA, the CDR3 is TGTGCCACCAGTTTCGAGGGAAACACCATATATTTT. Its translation: CATSFEGNTIYF.